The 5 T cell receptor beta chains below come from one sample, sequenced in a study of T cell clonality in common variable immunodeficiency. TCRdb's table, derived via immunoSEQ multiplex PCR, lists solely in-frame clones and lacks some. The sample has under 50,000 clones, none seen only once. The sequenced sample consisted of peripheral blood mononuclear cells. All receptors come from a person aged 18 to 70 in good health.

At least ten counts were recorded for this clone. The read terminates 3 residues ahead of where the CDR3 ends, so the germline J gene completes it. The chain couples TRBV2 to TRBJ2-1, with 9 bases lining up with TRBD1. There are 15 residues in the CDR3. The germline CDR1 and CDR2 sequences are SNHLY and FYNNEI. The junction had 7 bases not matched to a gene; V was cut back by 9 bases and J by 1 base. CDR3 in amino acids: CASFRTGASYNEQFF. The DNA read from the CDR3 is TGTGCCAGTTTTAGGACAGGGGCTTCCTACAATGAG.

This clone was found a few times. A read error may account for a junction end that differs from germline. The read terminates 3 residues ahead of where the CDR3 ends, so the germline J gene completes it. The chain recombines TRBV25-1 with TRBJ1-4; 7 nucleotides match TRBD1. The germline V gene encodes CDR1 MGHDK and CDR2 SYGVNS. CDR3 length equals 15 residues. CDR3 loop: CASKGDREINAKLFF. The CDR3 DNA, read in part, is TGTGCCAGCAAGGGAGACAGGGAGATTAATGCAAAA.

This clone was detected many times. CDR3 bases read: TGTGCCAGCAGCAACATGGGCCAGCCC. The encoded protein is CASSNMGQP. The whole CDR3 sequence is CASSNMGQPQHF. The V and J genes are TRBV5-4 and TRBJ1-5; D uncertain. The read falls 3 residues short of the CDR3 end, and the missing part is taken from the germline J gene. Germline-derived CDR1 and CDR2 are SGHNT and YYREEE (reference sequence). Deletions cut 4 bases from V and 7 bases from J, with 9 bases between. The CDR3 is 12 amino acids.

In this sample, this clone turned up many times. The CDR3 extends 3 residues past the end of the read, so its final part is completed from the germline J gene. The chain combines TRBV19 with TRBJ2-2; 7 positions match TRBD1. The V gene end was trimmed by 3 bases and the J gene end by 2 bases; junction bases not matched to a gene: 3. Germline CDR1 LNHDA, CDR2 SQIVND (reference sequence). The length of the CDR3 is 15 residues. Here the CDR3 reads CASSITGVNTGELFF. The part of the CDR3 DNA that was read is TGTGCCAGTAGTATTACAGGGGTTAACACCGGGGAG.

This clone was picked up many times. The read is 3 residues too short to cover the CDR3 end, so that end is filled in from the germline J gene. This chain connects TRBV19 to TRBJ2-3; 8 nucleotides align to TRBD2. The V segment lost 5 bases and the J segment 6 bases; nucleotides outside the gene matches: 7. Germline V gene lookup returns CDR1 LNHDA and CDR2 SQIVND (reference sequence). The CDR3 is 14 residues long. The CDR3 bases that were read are TGTGCCAGTAGTCCGGGACTAGGTATCGATACG. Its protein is CASSPGLGIDT. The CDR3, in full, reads CASSPGLGIDTQYF.